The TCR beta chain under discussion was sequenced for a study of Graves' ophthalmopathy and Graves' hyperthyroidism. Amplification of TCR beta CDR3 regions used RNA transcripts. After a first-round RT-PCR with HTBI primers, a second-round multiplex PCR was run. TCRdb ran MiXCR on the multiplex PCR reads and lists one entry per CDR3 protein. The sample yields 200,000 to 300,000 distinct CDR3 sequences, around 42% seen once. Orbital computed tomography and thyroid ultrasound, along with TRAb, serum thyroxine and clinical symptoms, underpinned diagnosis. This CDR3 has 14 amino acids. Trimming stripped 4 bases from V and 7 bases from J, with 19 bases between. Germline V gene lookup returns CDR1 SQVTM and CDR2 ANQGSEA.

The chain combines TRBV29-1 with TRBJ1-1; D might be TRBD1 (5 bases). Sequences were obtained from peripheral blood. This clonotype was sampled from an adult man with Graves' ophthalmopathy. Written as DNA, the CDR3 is TGCAGCGTTGCGACAGTGAGCGTATTACTTGAAGCTTTCTTT. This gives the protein CSVATVSVLLEAFF.